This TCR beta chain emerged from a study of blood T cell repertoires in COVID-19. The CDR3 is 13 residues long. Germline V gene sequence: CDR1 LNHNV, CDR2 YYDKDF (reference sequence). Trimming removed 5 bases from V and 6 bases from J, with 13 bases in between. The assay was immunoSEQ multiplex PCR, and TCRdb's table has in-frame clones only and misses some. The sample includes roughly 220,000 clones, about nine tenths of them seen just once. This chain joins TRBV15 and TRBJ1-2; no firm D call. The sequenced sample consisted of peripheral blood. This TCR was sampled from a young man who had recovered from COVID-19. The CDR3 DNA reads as TGTGCCACCAGCTATACAGAGTTCCATGGCTACACCTTC. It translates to CATSYTEFHGYTF.